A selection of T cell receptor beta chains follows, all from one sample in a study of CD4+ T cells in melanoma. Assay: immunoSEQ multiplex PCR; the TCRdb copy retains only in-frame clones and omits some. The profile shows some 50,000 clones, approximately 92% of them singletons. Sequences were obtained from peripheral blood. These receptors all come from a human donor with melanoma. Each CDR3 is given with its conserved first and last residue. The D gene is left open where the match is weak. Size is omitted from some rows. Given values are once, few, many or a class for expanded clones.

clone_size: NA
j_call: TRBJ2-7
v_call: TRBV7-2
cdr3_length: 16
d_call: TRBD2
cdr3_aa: CASSKGTSGGSYEQYF
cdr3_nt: TGTGCCAGCAGCAAAGGGACTAGCGGGGGATCCTACGAGCAGTACTTC

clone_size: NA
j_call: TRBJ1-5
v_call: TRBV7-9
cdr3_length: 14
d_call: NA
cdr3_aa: CASSLQGSNQPQHF
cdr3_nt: TGTGCCAGCAGCTTACAGGGCAGCAATCAGCCCCAGCATTTT

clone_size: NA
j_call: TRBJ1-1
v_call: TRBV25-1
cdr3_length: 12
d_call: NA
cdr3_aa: CASRVGATEAFF
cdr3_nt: TGTGCCAGCAGGGTCGGGGCCACTGAAGCTTTCTTT

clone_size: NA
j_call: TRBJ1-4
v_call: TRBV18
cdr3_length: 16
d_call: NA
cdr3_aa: CASSPALGGEDEKLFF
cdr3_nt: TGTGCCAGCTCACCGGCGCTGGGAGGGGAGGATGAAAAACTGTTTTTT

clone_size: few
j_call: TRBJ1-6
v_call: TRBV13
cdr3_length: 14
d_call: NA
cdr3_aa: CASSFWGLGSPLHF
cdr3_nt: TGTGCCAGCAGCTTCTGGGGTCTCGGTTCACCCCTCCACTTT

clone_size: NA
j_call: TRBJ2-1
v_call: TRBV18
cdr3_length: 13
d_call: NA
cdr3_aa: CASSPQVRGEQFF
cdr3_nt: TGTGCCAGCTCACCTCAGGTAAGGGGTGAGCAGTTCTTC

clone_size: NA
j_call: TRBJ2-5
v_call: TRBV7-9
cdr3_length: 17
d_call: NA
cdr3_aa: CASSSTRAGARPETQYF
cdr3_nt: TGTGCCAGCAGCTCAACGCGGGCGGGTGCCCGCCCCGAGACCCAGTACTTC

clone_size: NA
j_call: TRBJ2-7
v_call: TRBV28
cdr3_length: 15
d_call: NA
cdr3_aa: CASRLSEGRENEQYF
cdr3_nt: TGTGCCAGCAGACTCTCGGAGGGGCGCGAGAACGAGCAGTACTTC

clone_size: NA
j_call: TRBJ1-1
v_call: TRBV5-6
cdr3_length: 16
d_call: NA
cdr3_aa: CASSSPPRTVNTEAFF
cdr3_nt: TGTGCCAGCAGCTCCCCGCCTCGGACGGTGAACACTGAAGCTTTCTTT

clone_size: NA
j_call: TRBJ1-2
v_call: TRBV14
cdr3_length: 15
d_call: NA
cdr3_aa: CASSQEGRGGYGYTF
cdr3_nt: TGTGCCAGCAGCCAAGAAGGCAGGGGTGGATATGGCTACACCTTC

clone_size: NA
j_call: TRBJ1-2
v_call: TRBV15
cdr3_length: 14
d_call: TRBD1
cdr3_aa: CATRERDRDIGYTF
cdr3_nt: TGTGCCACCAGGGAACGGGACAGGGATATTGGCTACACCTTC

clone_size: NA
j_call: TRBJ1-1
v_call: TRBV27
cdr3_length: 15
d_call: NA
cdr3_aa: CASSLWGSGNTEAFF
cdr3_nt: TGTGCCAGCAGTTTGTGGGGTTCAGGGAACACTGAAGCTTTCTTT

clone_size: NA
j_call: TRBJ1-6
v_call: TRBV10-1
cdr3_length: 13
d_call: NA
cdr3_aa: CASSPGLSSPLHF
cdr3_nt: TGCGCCAGCAGCCCCGGGTTAAGTTCACCCCTCCACTTT

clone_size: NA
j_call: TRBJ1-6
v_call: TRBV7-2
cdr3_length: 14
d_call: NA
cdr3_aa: CATLATGQNSPLHF
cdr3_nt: TGTGCCACCCTAGCGACAGGACAAAATTCACCCCTCCACTTT

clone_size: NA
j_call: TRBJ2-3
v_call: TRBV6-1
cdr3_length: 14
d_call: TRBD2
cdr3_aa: CASSERGGADTQYF
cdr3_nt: TGTGCCAGCAGTGAACGTGGGGGGGCAGATACGCAGTATTTT

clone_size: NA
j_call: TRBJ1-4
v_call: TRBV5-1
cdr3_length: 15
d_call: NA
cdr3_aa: CASSFDGASNEKLFF
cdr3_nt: TGCGCCAGCAGCTTTGACGGCGCTTCGAATGAAAAACTGTTTTTT

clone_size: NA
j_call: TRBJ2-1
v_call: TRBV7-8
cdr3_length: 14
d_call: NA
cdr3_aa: CASSLGLNYNEQFF
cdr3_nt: TGTGCCAGCAGCTTAGGGTTAAACTACAATGAGCAGTTCTTC

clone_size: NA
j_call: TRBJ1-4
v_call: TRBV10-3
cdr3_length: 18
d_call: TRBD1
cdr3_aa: CAISEPDRVICTNEKLFF
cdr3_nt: TGTGCCATCAGTGAGCCGGACAGGGTTATATGTACTAATGAAAAACTGTTTTTT

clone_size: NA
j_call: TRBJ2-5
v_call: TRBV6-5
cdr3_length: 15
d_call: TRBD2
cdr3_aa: CASSYWRGDQETQYF
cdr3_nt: TGTGCCAGCAGTTACTGGCGGGGGGACCAAGAGACCCAGTACTTC

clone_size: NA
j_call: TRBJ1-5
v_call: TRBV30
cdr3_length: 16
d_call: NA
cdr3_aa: CAWSVQGRGWNQPQHF
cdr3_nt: TGTGCCTGGAGTGTACAAGGCAGGGGCTGGAATCAGCCCCAGCATTTT

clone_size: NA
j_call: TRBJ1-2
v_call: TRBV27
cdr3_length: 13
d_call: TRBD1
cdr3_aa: CASSPDRLYGYTF
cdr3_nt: TGTGCCAGCAGCCCGGACAGGCTCTATGGCTACACCTTC

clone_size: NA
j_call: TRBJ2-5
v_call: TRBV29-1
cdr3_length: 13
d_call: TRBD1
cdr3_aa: CSVVTGGLKTQYF
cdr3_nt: TGCAGCGTTGTAACAGGGGGCCTGAAGACCCAGTACTTC

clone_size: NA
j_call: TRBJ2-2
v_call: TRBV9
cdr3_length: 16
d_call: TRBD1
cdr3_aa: CASSDGQGANTGELFF
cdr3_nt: TGTGCCAGCAGCGACGGACAGGGGGCAAACACCGGGGAGCTGTTTTTT